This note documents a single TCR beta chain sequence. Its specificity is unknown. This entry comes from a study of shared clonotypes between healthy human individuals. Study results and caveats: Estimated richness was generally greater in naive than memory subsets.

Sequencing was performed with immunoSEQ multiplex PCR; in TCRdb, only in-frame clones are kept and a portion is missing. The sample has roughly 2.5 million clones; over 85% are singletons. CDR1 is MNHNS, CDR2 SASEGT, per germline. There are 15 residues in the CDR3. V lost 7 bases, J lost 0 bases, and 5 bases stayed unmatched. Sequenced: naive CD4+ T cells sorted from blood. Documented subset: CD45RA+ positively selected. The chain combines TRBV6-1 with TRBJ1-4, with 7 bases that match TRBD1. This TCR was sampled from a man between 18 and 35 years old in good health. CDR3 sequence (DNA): TGTGCCAGCAAAGGGGGCGGATCAACTAATGAAAAACTGTTTTTT. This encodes CASKGGGSTNEKLFF.